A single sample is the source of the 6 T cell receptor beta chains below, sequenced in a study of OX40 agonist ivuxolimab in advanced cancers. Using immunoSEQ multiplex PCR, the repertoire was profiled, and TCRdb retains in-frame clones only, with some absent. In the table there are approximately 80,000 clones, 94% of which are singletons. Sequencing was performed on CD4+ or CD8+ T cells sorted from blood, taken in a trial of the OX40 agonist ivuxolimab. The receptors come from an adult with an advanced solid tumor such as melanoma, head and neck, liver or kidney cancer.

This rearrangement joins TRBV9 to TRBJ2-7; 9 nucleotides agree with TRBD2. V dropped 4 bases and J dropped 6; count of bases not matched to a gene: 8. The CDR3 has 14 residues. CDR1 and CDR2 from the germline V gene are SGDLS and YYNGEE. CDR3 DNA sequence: TGTGCCAGCAGCCTCGAGCGGGAGGCGGTCGAGCAGTACTTC. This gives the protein CASSLEREAVEQYF.

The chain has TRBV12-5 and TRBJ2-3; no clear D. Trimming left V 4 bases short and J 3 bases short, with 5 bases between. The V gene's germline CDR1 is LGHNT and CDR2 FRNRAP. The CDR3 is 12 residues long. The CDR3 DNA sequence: TGTGCTAGTGGTTCGAGTACAGATACGCAGTATTTT. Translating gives CASGSSTDTQYF.

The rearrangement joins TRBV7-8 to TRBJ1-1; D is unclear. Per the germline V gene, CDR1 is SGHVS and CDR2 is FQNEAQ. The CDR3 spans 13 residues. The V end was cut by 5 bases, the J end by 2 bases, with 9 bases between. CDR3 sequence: CASSRVYNTEAFF. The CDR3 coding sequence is TGTGCCAGCAGCAGGGTGTATAACACTGAAGCTTTCTTT.

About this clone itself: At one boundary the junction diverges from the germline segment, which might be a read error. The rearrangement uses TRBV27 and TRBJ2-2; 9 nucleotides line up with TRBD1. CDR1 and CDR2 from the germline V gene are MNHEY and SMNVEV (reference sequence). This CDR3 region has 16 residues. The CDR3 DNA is TGTGCCAACAGTTTCGCAGGGACAGGGCGCACCGGGGAGCTGTTTTTT. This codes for CANSFAGTGRTGELFF.

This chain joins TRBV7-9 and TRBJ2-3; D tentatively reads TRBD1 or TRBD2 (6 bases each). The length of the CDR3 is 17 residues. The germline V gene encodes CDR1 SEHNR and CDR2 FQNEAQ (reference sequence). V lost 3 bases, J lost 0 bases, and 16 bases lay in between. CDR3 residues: CASSFPEGHLSTDTQYF. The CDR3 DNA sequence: TGTGCCAGCAGCTTCCCGGAGGGACACTTAAGCACAGATACGCAGTATTTT.

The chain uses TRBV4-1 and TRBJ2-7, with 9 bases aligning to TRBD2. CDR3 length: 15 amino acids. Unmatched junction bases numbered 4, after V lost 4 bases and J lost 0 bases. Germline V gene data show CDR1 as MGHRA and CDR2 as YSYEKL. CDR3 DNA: TGCGCCAGCAGCCGGGTGACTAGCGGCTCCTACGAGCAGTACTTC. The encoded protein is CASSRVTSGSYEQYF.